This T cell receptor beta chain was recorded in a study of blood T cells in healthy people across ages. Study details: Template switching caught about one barcoded beta molecule for each two T cells. Notes on the study in general: Naive and antigen-experienced cells could not be conclusively compared, given unsorted PBMCs.

Researchers collected about 10 milliliters of peripheral blood from every single donor. Extracted total RNA amounted to at least 5 micrograms for each sample. A sample-barcoded 5' primer and a J-beta primer mix were used in a second PCR of roughly 7 to 12 cycles. TCRdb processed the 5' RACE reads anew with MiXCR; each CDR3 protein has one entry. The sample lists about 1.6 million distinct CDR3 sequences, roughly 30% seen once, with around 11% in the top ten. Notes on this clonotype: Its antigen is as yet unknown.

The CDR3 consists of 15 residues. Trimming took off 1 base at V and 7 bases at J, with 15 bases between the two ends. The V gene's germline CDR1 is SGDLS and CDR2 YYNGEE. The sequenced sample consisted of blood. The chain employs TRBV9 and TRBJ1-3, with TRBD1 as a possible D gene (6 bases). This TCR derives from a woman younger than 45 in good health. CDR3 protein: CASSVWAQGSNTIYF. Here the CDR3 DNA reads TGTGCCAGCAGCGTATGGGCCCAGGGGAGTAACACCATATATTTT. The full variable domain, completed using reference TRBV9 and TRBJ1-3, is DSGVTQTPKHLITATGQRVTLRCSPRSGDLSVYWYQQSLDQGLQFLIQYYNGEERAKGNILERFSAQQFPDLHSELNLSSLELGDSALYFCASSVWAQGSNTIYFGEGSWLTVV.